The source of this TCR beta chain is a study of spatial heterogeneity in lung cancer. Study-level findings and limits: How many expanded intratumoral alpha and beta TCRs were present tracked the tumor mutation count, which was a count of nonsynonymous mutations.

This clonotype has a count of ten or more. Its specificity is unknown. Time point reported: sample taken at primary tumor resection. Individual TCR cDNA molecules each bore their own unique molecular identifier. TCRdb analysed the 5' RACE reads with MiXCR anew, one entry per CDR3 protein. The sample has 13,000 or so distinct CDR3 sequences, approximately 3% seen once. Germline values: CDR1 KGHSH, CDR2 LQKENI. CDR3 length: 16 residues. V lost 0 bases and J 1 base, leaving 12 bases between the germline ends. The rearrangement joins TRBV18 to TRBJ1-1; the D is unclear. The clonotype comes from a male donor with early-stage non-small cell lung cancer. The input for sequencing was lung tumor tissue, taken at surgery. CDR3 DNA sequence: TGTGCCAGCTCACCACCGTCCCATTTCCAGAACACTGAAGCTTTCTTT. Translation: CASSPPSHFQNTEAFF.